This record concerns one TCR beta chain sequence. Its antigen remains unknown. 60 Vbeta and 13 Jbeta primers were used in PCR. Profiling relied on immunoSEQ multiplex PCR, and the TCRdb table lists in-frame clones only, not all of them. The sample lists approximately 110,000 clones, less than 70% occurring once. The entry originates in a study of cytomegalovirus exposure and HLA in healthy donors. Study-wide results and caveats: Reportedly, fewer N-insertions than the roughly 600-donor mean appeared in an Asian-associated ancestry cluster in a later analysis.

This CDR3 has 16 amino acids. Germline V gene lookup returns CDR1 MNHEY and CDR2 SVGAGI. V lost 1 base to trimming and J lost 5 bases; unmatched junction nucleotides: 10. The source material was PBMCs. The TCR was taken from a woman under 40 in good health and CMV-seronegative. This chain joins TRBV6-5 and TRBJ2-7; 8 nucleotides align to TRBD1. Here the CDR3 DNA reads TGTGCCAGCAGTTACTACAGGACAGGGACTGTCGACGAGCAGTACTTC. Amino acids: CASSYYRTGTVDEQYF.